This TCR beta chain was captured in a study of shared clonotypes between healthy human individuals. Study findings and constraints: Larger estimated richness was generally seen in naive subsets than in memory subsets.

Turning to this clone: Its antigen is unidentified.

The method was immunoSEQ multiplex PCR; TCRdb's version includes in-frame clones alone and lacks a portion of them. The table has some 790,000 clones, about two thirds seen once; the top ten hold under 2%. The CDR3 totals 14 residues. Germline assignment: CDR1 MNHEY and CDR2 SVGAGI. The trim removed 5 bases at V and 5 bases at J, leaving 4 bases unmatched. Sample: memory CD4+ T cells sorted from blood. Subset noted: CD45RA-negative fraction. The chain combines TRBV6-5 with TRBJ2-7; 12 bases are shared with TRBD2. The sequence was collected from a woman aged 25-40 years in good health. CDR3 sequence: CASSRLAGDDEQYF. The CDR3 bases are TGTGCCAGCAGTAGACTAGCGGGAGATGACGAGCAGTACTTC.